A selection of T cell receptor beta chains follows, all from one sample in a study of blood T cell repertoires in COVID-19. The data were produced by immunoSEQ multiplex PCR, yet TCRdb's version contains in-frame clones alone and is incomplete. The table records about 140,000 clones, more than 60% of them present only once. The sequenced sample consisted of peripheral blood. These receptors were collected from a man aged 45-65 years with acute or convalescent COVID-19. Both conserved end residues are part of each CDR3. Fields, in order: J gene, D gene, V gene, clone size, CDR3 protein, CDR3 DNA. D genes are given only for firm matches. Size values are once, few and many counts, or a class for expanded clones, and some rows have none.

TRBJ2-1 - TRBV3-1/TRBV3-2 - CASSQGGDEQFF TGTGCCAGCAGCCAAGGAGGTGATGAGCAGTTCTTC
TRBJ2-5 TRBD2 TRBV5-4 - CASSFFAGGLETQYF TGTGCCAGCAGCTTCTTCGCGGGGGGGCTTGAGACCCAGTACTTC
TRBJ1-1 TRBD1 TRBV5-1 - CASSLGTGGTEAFF TGCGCCAGCAGCTTGGGGACAGGGGGGACTGAAGCTTTCTTT
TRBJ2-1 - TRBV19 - CASSIGQGNNEQFF TGTGCCAGTAGTATAGGTCAGGGCAACAATGAGCAGTTCTTC
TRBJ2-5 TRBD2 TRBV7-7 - CASSLGGSGLETQYF TGTGCCAGCAGCTTAGGTGGTAGCGGGTTAGAGACCCAGTACTTC
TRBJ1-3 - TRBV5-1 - CASSLGDTSGNTIYF TGCGCCAGCAGCTTGGGGGACACCTCTGGAAACACCATATATTTT
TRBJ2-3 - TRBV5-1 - CASSLAGSDTQYF TGCGCCAGCAGCTTGGCAGGGTCAGATACGCAGTATTTT
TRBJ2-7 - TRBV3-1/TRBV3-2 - CASSLRDKPYEQYF TGTGCCAGCTCTCTACGGGATAAACCCTACGAGCAGTACTTC
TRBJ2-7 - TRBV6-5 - CASRDTTPLYEQYF TGTGCCAGCAGGGACACTACACCACTTTACGAGCAGTACTTC
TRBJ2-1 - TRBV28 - CASRAVRPEWSSYNEQFF TGTGCCAGCAGGGCGGTCAGACCCGAGTGGAGCTCCTACAATGAGCAGTTCTTC
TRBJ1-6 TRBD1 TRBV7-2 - CASSTGVRSYNSPLHF TGTGCCAGCAGCACAGGGGTAAGGTCCTATAATTCACCCCTCCACTTT
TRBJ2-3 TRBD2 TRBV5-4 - CASRLAGGTDTQYF TGTGCCAGCAGGTTAGCGGGGGGCACAGATACGCAGTATTTT
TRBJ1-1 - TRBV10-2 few CASRDIITEAFF TGCGCCAGCAGGGACATTATCACTGAAGCTTTCTTT
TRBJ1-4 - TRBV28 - CASSTHGAGRGEKLFF TGTGCCAGCAGTACCCACGGGGCGGGGAGGGGTGAAAAACTGTTTTTT
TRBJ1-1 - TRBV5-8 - CASRLGRDTEAFF TGTGCCAGCAGGTTGGGGAGGGATACTGAAGCTTTCTTT
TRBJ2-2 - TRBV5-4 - CASSPSTTGTGELFF TGTGCCAGCAGCCCGTCCACCACGGGGACCGGGGAGCTGTTTTTT
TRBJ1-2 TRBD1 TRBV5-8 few CASKSGQIYGYTF TGTGCCAGCAAGTCGGGACAGATCTATGGCTACACCTTC
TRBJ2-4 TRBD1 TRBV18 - CASSPETGVAFASKNIQYF TGTGCCAGCTCACCGGAGACAGGGGTAGCATTCGCGTCCAAAAACATTCAGTACTTC
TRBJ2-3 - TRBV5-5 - CASSLAWAGTDTQYF TGTGCCAGCAGCTTGGCCTGGGCGGGGACAGATACGCAGTATTTT
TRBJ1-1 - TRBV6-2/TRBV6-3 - CASSYSGGNTEAFF TGTGCCAGCAGTTACTCCGGGGGGAACACTGAAGCTTTCTTT
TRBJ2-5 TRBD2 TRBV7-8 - CASSLEAGVSETQYF TGTGCCAGCAGCTTAGAGGCGGGGGTTTCTGAGACCCAGTACTTC
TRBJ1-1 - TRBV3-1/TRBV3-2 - CASSLGSMNTEAFF TGTGCCAGCAGCCTAGGGAGTATGAACACTGAAGCTTTCTTT
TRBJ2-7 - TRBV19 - CASSRRGSYEQYF TGTGCCAGTAGTAGGCGGGGATCCTACGAGCAGTACTTC
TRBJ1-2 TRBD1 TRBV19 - CASSITGVNARDGYTF TGTGCCAGTAGTATTACAGGGGTTAACGCGCGTGATGGCTACACCTTC
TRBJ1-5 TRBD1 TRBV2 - CASSGGQGAHANQPQHF TGTGCCAGCAGTGGGGGACAGGGGGCCCATGCCAATCAGCCCCAGCATTTT
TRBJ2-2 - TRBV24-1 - CATSDLSGPGELFF TGTGCCACCAGTGATTTATCTGGGCCCGGGGAGCTGTTTTTT
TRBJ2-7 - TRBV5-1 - CASSLAPGQGQYF TGCGCCAGCAGCTTGGCTCCCGGGCAGGGGCAGTACTTC
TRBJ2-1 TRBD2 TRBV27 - CASSGLAGDLYNEQFF TGTGCCAGCAGTGGACTAGCGGGGGACCTGTACAATGAGCAGTTCTTC
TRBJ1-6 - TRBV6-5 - CASSYLGGTNSPLHF TGTGCCAGCAGTTATTTGGGCGGGACGAATTCACCCCTCCACTTT
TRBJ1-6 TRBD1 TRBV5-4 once CASSEGQENSPLHF TGTGCCAGCAGCGAGGGACAGGAGAATTCACCCCTCCACTTT
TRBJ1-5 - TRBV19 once CASKVGGQNQPQHF TGTGCCAGTAAGGTAGGGGGTCAAAATCAGCCCCAGCATTTT
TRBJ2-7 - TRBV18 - CASSTNYEQYF TGTGCCAGCTCAACTAACTACGAGCAGTACTTC
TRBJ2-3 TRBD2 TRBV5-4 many CASSPGLVTDTQYF TGTGCCAGCAGCCCGGGACTAGTCACAGATACGCAGTATTTT
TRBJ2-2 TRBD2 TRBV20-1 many CSASLAGGSGGELFF TGCAGTGCTAGTCTTGCGGGGGGGTCCGGCGGGGAGCTGTTTTTT
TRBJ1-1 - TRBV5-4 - CASSLAFQGGTEAFF TGTGCCAGCAGCTTGGCTTTTCAGGGCGGTACTGAAGCTTTCTTT
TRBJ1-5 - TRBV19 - CASSQETVNQPQHF TGTGCCAGTAGTCAGGAGACAGTTAATCAGCCCCAGCATTTT
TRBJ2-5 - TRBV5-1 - CASSLNLGAETQYF TGCGCCAGCAGCTTGAATCTGGGGGCGGAGACCCAGTACTTC
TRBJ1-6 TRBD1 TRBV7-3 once CASSLRDRANSPLHF TGTGCCAGCAGCCTCCGGGACAGGGCTAATTCACCCCTCCACTTT
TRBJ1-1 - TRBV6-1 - CASSEIGSSRTEAFF TGTGCCAGCAGTGAAATCGGTAGTTCAAGAACTGAAGCTTTCTTT
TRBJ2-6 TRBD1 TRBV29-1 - CSVWDRGPGANVLTF TGCAGCGTTTGGGACAGGGGGCCTGGGGCCAACGTCCTGACTTTC
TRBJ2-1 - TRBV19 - CASSTPGSPWGFF TGTGCCAGTAGTACCCCAGGGTCTCCCTGGGGGTTCTTC
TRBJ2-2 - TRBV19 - CASSYFANTGELFF TGTGCCAGTAGCTACTTCGCGAACACCGGGGAGCTGTTTTTT
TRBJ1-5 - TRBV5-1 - CASSLERDQPQHF TGCGCCAGCAGCTTGGAGCGGGATCAGCCCCAGCATTTT
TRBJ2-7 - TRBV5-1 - CASSQDSYEQYF TGCGCCAGCAGCCAAGACAGCTACGAGCAGTACTTC
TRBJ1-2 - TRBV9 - CASSNREMYGYTF TGTGCCAGCTCTAACAGGGAAATGTATGGCTACACCTTC
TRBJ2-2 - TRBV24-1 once CATSDGKGRELFF TGTGCCACCAGTGACGGGAAGGGCAGGGAGCTGTTTTTT